The rows below give T cell receptor beta chains drawn from one sample of a study of liver allograft versus peripheral blood T cells. TCRdb recomputed calls from the reads with MiXCR, one row per CDR3 protein. This sample has thousands of distinct CDR3 sequences, with over 20% found just once. These receptor sequences come from a human patient who had a liver transplant. T cells may partly derive from the graft donor. The CDR3 runs from the conserved cysteine through the conserved F or W. A D gene is named only where the DNA matches it firmly. Where a row states a size, it is once, few, many or the class of an expanded clone; other rows omit it.

abundance	d_gene	j_gene	v_gene	CDR3aa	CDR3nt
few	NA	TRBJ2-7	TRBV28	CASSTPGTYSYEQYF	TGTGCCAGCAGCACCCCCGGGACGTATTCCTACGAGCAGTACTTC
medium-sized	TRBD1	TRBJ1-1	TRBV19	CASSTGQGTEAFF	TGTGCCAGTAGTACCGGACAGGGGACTGAAGCTTTCTTT
medium-sized	TRBD1	TRBJ2-3	TRBV6-5	CASSRKTGAFTDTQYF	TGTGCCAGCAGTCGTAAGACAGGGGCCTTCACAGATACGCAGTATTTT
medium-sized	TRBD2	TRBJ2-1	TRBV18	CASSPRTSGYNEQFF	TGTGCCAGCTCACCCCGGACTAGCGGTTACAATGAGCAGTTCTTC
NA	TRBD2	TRBJ2-5	TRBV28	CASSLGTSGGAREETQYF	TGTGCCAGCAGCTTAGGGACTAGCGGGGGGGCCCGGGAGGAGACCCAGTACTTC
medium-sized	NA	TRBJ2-7	TRBV6-1	CASSVIYEQYF	TGTGCCAGCAGTGTCATCTACGAGCAGTACTTC
few	NA	TRBJ1-4	TRBV5-4	CASSFSGTLGKELFF	TGTGCCAGCAGCTTCTCAGGGACGTTGGGGAAGGAACTGTTTTTT
NA	TRBD1	TRBJ1-3	TRBV30	CAWSDRDRGGNTIYF	TGTGCCTGGAGTGACCGGGACAGGGGTGGAAACACCATATATTTT
medium-sized	NA	TRBJ2-7	TRBV6-5	CASSPGPGHWKQYF	TGTGCCAGCAGCCCCGGACCGGGACATTGGAAGCAGTACTTC
once	TRBD1	TRBJ2-7	TRBV27	CASSISGQGAYEQYF	TGTGCCAGCAGTATATCGGGACAGGGAGCCTACGAGCAGTACTTC
NA	NA	TRBJ1-1	TRBV28	CASSFAHRDGAFF	TGTGCCAGCAGTTTTGCCCATCGGGATGGAGCTTTCTTT
NA	NA	TRBJ1-2	TRBV9	CASSAPGFLYGYTF	TGTGCCAGCAGCGCCCCGGGATTCCTCTATGGCTACACCTTC
medium-sized	NA	TRBJ1-4	TRBV10-3	CATGTAANEKLFF	TGTGCCACTGGGACGGCGGCTAATGAAAAACTGTTTTTT
NA	TRBD2	TRBJ2-3	TRBV5-6	CASSSLTSGGARNTQYF	TGTGCCAGCAGCTCCCTAACTAGCGGGGGGGCCAGGAATACGCAGTATTTT
NA	TRBD1	TRBJ1-1	TRBV6-6	CATRTGERNTEAFF	TGTGCCACTCGGACAGGGGAGAGGAACACTGAAGCTTTCTTT
NA	NA	TRBJ1-2	TRBV10-1	CASSELSGWNYGYTF	TGCGCCAGCAGTGAACTGTCAGGGTGGAACTATGGCTACACCTTC
once	NA	TRBJ2-7	TRBV29-1	CGVEGQGAYEQYF	TGCGGCGTGGAGGGGCAGGGGGCCTACGAGCAGTACTTC
NA	NA	TRBJ2-6	TRBV20-1	CSAVDPSALSGANVLTF	TGCAGTGCTGTGGACCCTTCTGCTCTCTCTGGGGCCAACGTCCTGACTTTC
many	TRBD1	TRBJ1-4	TRBV6-5	CASRGQGAKANEKLFF	TGTGCCAGCAGGGGACAGGGGGCGAAAGCTAATGAAAAACTGTTTTTT
few	NA	TRBJ1-5	TRBV18	CASSPRGADSNQPQHF	TGTGCCAGCTCACCAAGGGGGGCGGATAGCAATCAGCCCCAGCATTTT
NA	NA	TRBJ1-5	TRBV20-1	CSARRGTSNQPQHF	TGCAGTGCTCGCCGAGGGACCAGCAATCAGCCCCAGCATTTT
NA	TRBD1	TRBJ1-4	TRBV7-9	CASRRTGTNEKLFF	TGTGCCAGCAGGAGGACAGGCACTAATGAAAAACTGTTTTTT
medium-sized	TRBD1	TRBJ1-6	TRBV7-2	CASSLARTGRNSPLHF	TGTGCCAGCAGCTTAGCTCGGACAGGGCGGAATTCACCCCTCCACTTT
NA	NA	TRBJ1-1	TRBV28	CASIKGAQVNTEAFF	TGTGCCAGCATCAAAGGGGCCCAAGTGAACACTGAAGCTTTCTTT
NA	TRBD2	TRBJ2-1	TRBV5-4	CASSTTSGVYNEQFF	TGTGCCAGCAGCACCACTAGCGGGGTCTACAATGAGCAGTTCTTC
medium-sized	TRBD2	TRBJ2-1	TRBV28	CASVGLAGANSYNEQFF	TGTGCCAGCGTGGGACTAGCGGGGGCTAACTCCTACAATGAGCAGTTCTTC
few	TRBD1	TRBJ1-2	TRBV20-1	CSARFPGQGPYGYTF	TGCAGTGCTAGATTCCCTGGACAGGGCCCGTATGGCTACACCTTC
medium-sized	NA	TRBJ2-3	TRBV27	CASSLSRGVRSTDTQYF	TGTGCCAGCAGTTTATCAAGAGGGGTCCGTAGCACAGATACGCAGTATTTT
once	NA	TRBJ2-3	TRBV15	CATSFQGGSMGDTQYF	TGTGCCACCAGCTTTCAGGGTGGTAGCATGGGAGATACGCAGTATTTT
few	NA	TRBJ2-3	TRBV9	CASSVWQSSTDTQYF	TGTGCCAGCAGCGTTTGGCAATCTAGCACAGATACGCAGTATTTT
few	NA	TRBJ2-1	TRBV7-3	CASSLGAGTGDEQFF	TGTGCCAGCAGCTTAGGGGCAGGAACCGGGGATGAGCAGTTCTTC
few	TRBD1	TRBJ1-1	TRBV20-1	CSARDRDRGVAEAFF	TGCAGTGCTAGAGATCGGGACAGGGGGGTTGCTGAAGCTTTCTTT
medium-sized	NA	TRBJ2-6	TRBV28	CASSFSPPGANVLTF	TGTGCCAGCAGCTTCAGCCCCCCTGGGGCCAACGTCCTGACTTTC
few	NA	TRBJ2-2	TRBV14	CASSQEKGGGTGELFF	TGTGCCAGCAGCCAAGAAAAGGGGGGCGGCACCGGGGAGCTGTTTTTT
medium-sized	NA	TRBJ1-6	TRBV27	CASSLPVPDSPLHF	TGTGCCAGCAGTTTACCCGTTCCCGATTCACCCCTCCACTTT
NA	TRBD1	TRBJ1-1	TRBV7-9	CASSVGQGNTEAFF	TGTGCCAGCAGCGTAGGACAGGGGAACACTGAAGCTTTCTTT
medium-sized	NA	TRBJ2-3	TRBV27	CASGPDTQYF	TGTGCCAGCGGACCAGATACGCAGTATTTT
many	NA	TRBJ1-2	TRBV28	CASSGGTGANGYTF	TGTGCCAGCAGTGGGGGGACGGGGGCGAATGGCTACACCTTC
NA	NA	TRBJ2-3	TRBV20-1	CSAIDMRGAGTDTQYF	TGCAGTGCCATAGATATGCGCGGTGCGGGCACAGATACGCAGTATTTT
NA	NA	TRBJ1-2	TRBV20-1	CSARVEQGTYGYTF	TGCAGTGCTAGAGTTGAGCAGGGCACCTATGGCTACACCTTC
medium-sized	NA	TRBJ1-6	TRBV6-1	CASTYREPPLHF	TGTGCCAGCACGTACAGGGAACCACCCCTCCACTTT
many	TRBD1	TRBJ1-5	TRBV6-2/TRBV6-3	CASSDGQVRRQPQHF	TGTGCCAGCAGTGACGGACAGGTGCGGCGCCAGCCCCAGCATTTT
NA	TRBD2	TRBJ2-5	TRBV5-5	CASSQGLAGGRSSETQYF	TGTGCCAGCAGCCAGGGACTAGCGGGGGGCCGGTCGAGTGAGACCCAGTACTTC
medium-sized	NA	TRBJ2-4	TRBV6-1	CASIGNGDIQYF	TGTGCCAGCATAGGGAATGGAGACATTCAGTACTTC
medium-sized	TRBD1	TRBJ1-1	TRBV29-1	CSVEDTGAEAFF	TGCAGCGTTGAAGATACAGGGGCTGAAGCTTTCTTT
medium-sized	NA	TRBJ1-4	TRBV6-6	CASSYVDVNEKLFF	TGTGCCAGCAGTTACGTGGACGTTAATGAAAAACTGTTTTTT
medium-sized	NA	TRBJ2-5	TRBV7-2	CASSLIKGETQYF	TGTGCCAGCAGCTTAATTAAGGGAGAGACCCAGTACTTC
few	NA	TRBJ2-2	TRBV5-4	CASSLEISTGELFF	TGTGCCAGCAGCTTGGAAATTTCCACCGGGGAGCTGTTTTTT
medium-sized	NA	TRBJ1-1	TRBV29-1	CSVEVGGHTEAFF	TGCAGCGTTGAAGTGGGAGGGCACACTGAAGCTTTCTTT
NA	NA	TRBJ2-5	TRBV9	CASSVRAAGQETQYF	TGTGCCAGCAGCGTAAGGGCCGCCGGGCAAGAGACCCAGTACTTC
few	NA	TRBJ1-2	TRBV30	CAWLRARGMNYGYTF	TGTGCCTGGCTCAGGGCGCGAGGTATGAACTATGGCTACACCTTC
NA	NA	TRBJ1-5	TRBV15	CATSRDRTNQPQHF	TGTGCCACCAGCAGAGACAGGACTAATCAGCCCCAGCATTTT
few	NA	TRBJ1-3	TRBV29-1	CSVAQGSGNTIYF	TGCAGCGTAGCACAGGGCTCTGGAAACACCATATATTTT
few	TRBD2	TRBJ2-3	TRBV30	CAWSVQAGRTDTQYF	TGTGCCTGGAGTGTACAAGCGGGACGTACAGATACGCAGTATTTT
many	TRBD1	TRBJ2-1	TRBV15	CATSDGQASYNEQFF	TGTGCCACCAGCGATGGACAGGCGAGCTACAATGAGCAGTTCTTC
once	TRBD1	TRBJ1-5	TRBV16	CASSREGAQPQHF	TGTGCCAGCAGCCGAGAGGGGGCTCAGCCCCAGCATTTT
many	NA	TRBJ2-5	TRBV11-1	CASSSGNQETQYF	TGTGCCAGCAGTTCAGGGAACCAAGAGACCCAGTACTTC
NA	TRBD1	TRBJ1-5	TRBV19	CASSTTGGVNQPQHF	TGTGCCAGTAGTACAACAGGGGGCGTCAATCAGCCCCAGCATTTT